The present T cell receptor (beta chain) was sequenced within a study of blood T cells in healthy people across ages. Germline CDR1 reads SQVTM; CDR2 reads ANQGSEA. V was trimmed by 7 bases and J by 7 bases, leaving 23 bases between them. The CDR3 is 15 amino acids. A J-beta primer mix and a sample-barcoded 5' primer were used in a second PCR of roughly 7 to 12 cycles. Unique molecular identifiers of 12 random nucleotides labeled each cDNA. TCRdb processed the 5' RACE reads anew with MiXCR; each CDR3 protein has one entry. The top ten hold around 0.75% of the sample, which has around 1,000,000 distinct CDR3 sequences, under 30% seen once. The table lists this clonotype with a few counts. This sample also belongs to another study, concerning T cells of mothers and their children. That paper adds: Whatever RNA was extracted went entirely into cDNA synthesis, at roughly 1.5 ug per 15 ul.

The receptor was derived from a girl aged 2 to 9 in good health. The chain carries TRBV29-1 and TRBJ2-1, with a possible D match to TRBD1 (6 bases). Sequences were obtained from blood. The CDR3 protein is CSARQEPPLSNEQFF. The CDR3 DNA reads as TGCAGCGCAAGACAGGAACCCCCGCTAAGTAATGAGCAGTTCTTC.